A single sample is the source of the 21 T cell receptor beta chains below, sequenced in a study of T cell responses to AZD1222 COVID-19 vaccine. The assay was immunoSEQ multiplex PCR, and TCRdb's table has in-frame clones only and misses some. The sample consists of approximately 68,000 clones, 87% of them appearing once. The sample here was peripheral blood, taken on day 0 of AZD1222 vaccination. The source of these receptors is an adult in good health.

The rearrangement uses TRBV19 and TRBJ1-2; tentatively, D is TRBD1 (5 bases). Trimming removed 7 bases from V and 8 bases from J, with 17 bases in between. Per the germline V gene, CDR1 is LNHDA and CDR2 is SQIVND (reference sequence). The CDR3 covers 13 residues. The CDR3 is CASIGGVRGGYTF. The DNA of the CDR3 is TGTGCCAGTATAGGCGGGGTCCGGGGCGGCTACACCTTC.

V and J are TRBV6-5 and TRBJ2-3, with 8 bases lining up with TRBD1. Per the germline V gene, CDR1 is MNHEY and CDR2 is SVGAGI. This CDR3 has 16 amino acids. Trimming cost V 2 bases and J 4 bases; bases outside gene matches: 8. In DNA form, the CDR3 reads TGTGCCAGCAGTTACCGCCGGACAGGGACATCAGATACGCAGTATTTT. Translating gives CASSYRRTGTSDTQYF.

In this sample, this clone turned up once. V and J are TRBV6-4 and TRBJ2-1, with D perhaps matching TRBD2 (5 bases). The CDR3 is 13 amino acids. V was shortened by 6 bases and J by 5 bases, with 11 bases between the two germline ends. CDR1 is MRHNA, CDR2 SNTAGT, per germline. CDR3 sequence: CASRMSGNNEQFF. CDR3 coding DNA: TGTGCCAGCAGGATGAGCGGAAACAATGAGCAGTTCTTC.

The chain carries TRBV30 and TRBJ1-1, with D maybe TRBD1 (5 bases). CDR1 is GTSNPN, CDR2 SVGIG, per germline (reference sequence). V was clipped by 0 bases and J by 7 bases, with 9 bases between them. The CDR3 is made up of 12 amino acids. The CDR3 sequence is CAWSVRGDEAFF. CDR3 bases: TGTGCCTGGAGTGTACGGGGGGATGAAGCTTTCTTT. The variable domain in full, with the rest retrieved from reference TRBV30 and TRBJ1-1, is SQTIHQWPATLVQPVGSPLSLECTVEGTSNPNLYWYRQAAGRGLQLLFYSVGIGQISSEVPQNLSASRPQDRQFILSSKKLLLSDSGFYLCAWSVRGDEAFFGQGTRLTVV.

The gene calls are TRBV7-9 and TRBJ1-6, with D maybe TRBD1 (5 bases). With 6 bases removed from V and 10 bases from J, the gap between germline ends came to 16 bases. The CDR3 spans 14 residues. Germline values: CDR1 SEHNR, CDR2 FQNEAQ (reference sequence). The DNA of the CDR3 is TGTGCCAGCAGAATAGCTAGGGGAGACTCACCCCTCCACTTT. This translates into CASRIARGDSPLHF.

CDR3 bases: TGTGCCAGCTCACCAATTCAGCCACAGGGGAACACCGGGGAGCTGTTTTTT. This sequence encodes CASSPIQPQGNTGELFF. This chain links TRBV18 with TRBJ2-2, with D tentatively TRBD1 (6 bases). V shed 2 bases and J shed 1 base, with 14 bases lying between them. The CDR3 is made up of 17 amino acids. Germline values: CDR1 KGHSH, CDR2 LQKENI.

The gene calls are TRBV10-3 and TRBJ2-1; 9 nucleotides match TRBD1. The germline V gene encodes CDR1 ENHRY and CDR2 SYGVKD. V was clipped by 8 bases and J by 6 bases; unmatched bases: 8. The CDR3 is 14 amino acids. CDR3 DNA: TGTGCCATCCGATCACAGGGGGCAAGCAATGAGCAGTTCTTC. It translates to CAIRSQGASNEQFF.

This chain joins TRBV4-1 and TRBJ2-7; either TRBD1 or TRBD2 may supply D (5 bases each). V lost 3 bases and J 3 bases, leaving 9 bases between the germline ends. Germline V gene sequence: CDR1 MGHRA, CDR2 YSYEKL. This CDR3 contains 13 residues. Here the CDR3 DNA reads TGCGCCAGCAGCCAGGGGACGGGCTACGAGCAGTACTTC. It is translated as CASSQGTGYEQYF.

This sequence joins TRBV7-9 and TRBJ2-7; D perhaps matches TRBD1 (5 bases). V was cut by 5 bases and J by 2 bases, with 13 bases left in between. Germline V CDR1 and CDR2: SEHNR, FQNEAQ (reference sequence). The CDR3 consists of 14 residues. The CDR3 sequence: CASSPSGITYEQYF. DNA of the CDR3: TGTGCCAGCAGCCCTTCAGGGATTACCTACGAGCAGTACTTC.

V and J are TRBV7-2 and TRBJ1-3; D is undetermined. Germline CDR1 SGHTA, CDR2 FQGNSA. The germline V and J ends were trimmed by 7 bases and 0 bases, with 13 bases remaining between them. This CDR3 is 15 amino acids long. CDR3 nucleotides: TGTGCCAGCAACATCGCCGGGAACTCTGGAAACACCATATATTTT. It specifies CASNIAGNSGNTIYF. Drawing the rest from reference TRBV7-2 and TRBJ1-3, the complete variable domain is GAGVSQSPSNKVTEKGKDVELRCDPISGHTALYWYRQSLGQGLEFLIYFQGNSAPDKSGLPSDRFSAERTGGSVSTLTIQRTQQEDSAVYLCASNIAGNSGNTIYFGEGSWLTVV.

The CDR3 DNA reads as TGTGCCAGCAGCTTAAATCAGGGGTTGGGAAAACTGTTTTTT. This translates into CASSLNQGLGKLFF. The chain combines TRBV7-9 with TRBJ1-4; TRBD1 might be the D (6 bases). V was cut by 2 bases and J by 10 bases, with 14 bases left in between. CDR1 is SEHNR, CDR2 FQNEAQ, per germline (reference sequence). The CDR3 loop spans 14 amino acids. The whole variable domain, remainder taken from reference TRBV7-9 and TRBJ1-4, is DTGVSQNPRHKITKRGQNVTFRCDPISEHNRLYWYRQTLGQGPEFLTYFQNEAQLEKSRLLSDRFSAERPKGSFSTLEIQRTEQGDSAMYLCASSLNQGLGKLFFGSGTQLSVL.

This chain joins TRBV12-3 or TRBV12-4 and TRBJ2-2; D gene unclear. CDR3 length equals 10 residues. The germline V and J ends were trimmed by 8 bases and 7 bases, with 5 bases remaining between them. This CDR3 is CASAVGELFF. The CDR3 bases are TGTGCCAGCGCCGTCGGGGAGCTGTTTTTT.

With regard to this clone: The sample contains more than one DNA sequence encoding this CDR3. The chain is built from TRBV12-3 or TRBV12-4 and TRBJ1-5; D ambiguous. V shed 3 bases and J shed 7 bases, with 7 bases lying between them. CDR3 size: 12 residues. The CDR3 DNA is TGTGCCAGCAGTTTGGATGGGCAGCCCCAGCATTTT. Protein: CASSLDGQPQHF.

The rearrangement joins TRBV5-6 to TRBJ1-6; D is undetermined. In germline, CDR1 is SGHDT, CDR2 YYEEEE. The CDR3 spans 15 residues. Trimming shortened V by 4 bases and J by 1 base, and 9 bases separated the two germline ends. CDR3 amino acids: CASSDEVSYNSPLHF. In DNA form, the CDR3 reads TGTGCCAGCAGCGATGAGGTATCCTATAATTCACCCCTCCACTTT.

The rearrangement uses TRBV18 and TRBJ1-1, with 9 bases that match TRBD1. This CDR3 spans 14 amino acids. CDR1 and CDR2 from the germline V gene are KGHSH and LQKENI. J was trimmed by 6 bases and V by 4 bases; bases with no gene match: 6. CDR3 coding DNA: TGTGCCAGCTCACGCAATGACAGGGGGGCTGAAGCTTTCTTT. Its protein product is CASSRNDRGAEAFF. Supplemented by reference TRBV18 and TRBJ1-1, the full variable domain reads NAGVMQNPRHLVRRRGQEARLRCSPMKGHSHVYWYRQLPEEGLKFMVYLQKENIIDESGMPKERFSAEFPKEGPSILRIQQVVRGDSAAYFCASSRNDRGAEAFFGQGTRLTVV.

The J gene is TRBJ1-4, the V gene TRBV30; D might be TRBD1 (5 bases). Germline V gene lookup returns CDR1 GTSNPN and CDR2 SVGIG (reference sequence). The V and J ends lost 2 bases and 8 bases respectively, with 12 bases between them. The CDR3 contains 13 residues. CDR3 bases: TGTGCCTGGAGTTGGAGGGGCGGAGAAAAACTGTTTTTT. Translated: CAWSWRGGEKLFF.

The gene calls are TRBV11-2 and TRBJ1-3; the D is unclear. The germline V gene has CDR1 SGHAT and CDR2 FQNNGV. V lost 1 base, J lost 9 bases, and 7 bases lay in between. The CDR3 covers 12 residues. In DNA, the CDR3 is TGTGCCAGCAGCTTAGTCAGCGGCACCATATATTTT. This encodes CASSLVSGTIYF.

The V call is TRBV11-3, the J call TRBJ2-1; a weak D match, TRBD1 (5 bases). The V end lost 7 bases, the J end lost 5 bases, and 18 bases lay between the germline ends. Germline V gene data show CDR1 as SGHNT and CDR2 as YENEEA. This CDR3 is 15 amino acids long. Written as DNA, the CDR3 is TGTGCCAGCACAAAGGGGAACCCCGGAGACAATGAGCAGTTCTTC. The encoded protein is CASTKGNPGDNEQFF. The whole variable domain, remainder taken from reference TRBV11-3 and TRBJ2-1, is EAGVVQSPRYKIIEKKQPVAFWCNPISGHNTLYWYLQNLGQGPELLIRYENEEAVDDSQLPKDRFSAERLKGVDSTLKIQPAELGDSAVYLCASTKGNPGDNEQFFGPGTRLTVL.

The chain is built from TRBV4-2 and TRBJ2-6; D is undetermined. The CDR3 runs to 20 residues. Trimming pared 0 bases from V and 0 bases from J, leaving 18 bases between. The V gene's germline CDR1 is LGHNA and CDR2 YNFKEQ. CDR3 protein: CASSQDLVAQSFSGANVLTF. As DNA, the CDR3 is TGTGCCAGCAGCCAAGATCTGGTTGCACAGTCTTTCTCTGGGGCCAACGTCCTGACTTTC.

The chain employs TRBV30 and TRBJ2-7; no clear D. V dropped 2 bases and J dropped 3 bases, with 11 bases sitting between them. This CDR3 spans 13 amino acids. Germline assignment: CDR1 GTSNPN and CDR2 SVGIG (reference sequence). The CDR3: CAWSQRLYYEQYF. Written as DNA, the CDR3 is TGTGCCTGGAGTCAAAGATTGTACTACGAGCAGTACTTC. Complete variable domain (other parts from reference TRBV30 and TRBJ2-7): SQTIHQWPATLVQPVGSPLSLECTVEGTSNPNLYWYRQAAGRGLQLLFYSVGIGQISSEVPQNLSASRPQDRQFILSSKKLLLSDSGFYLCAWSQRLYYEQYFGPGTRLTVT.

J is TRBJ1-4 and V is TRBV7-2, with TRBD1 matching 11 bases. The germline V gene encodes CDR1 SGHTA and CDR2 FQGNSA. The CDR3 is made up of 17 amino acids. V lost 5 bases and J lost 3; bases outside the gene matches: 8. The CDR3 DNA sequence: TGTGCCAGCAGCCCTAGGACAGGGGGCTTATCTAATGAAAAACTGTTTTTT. Its translation is CASSPRTGGLSNEKLFF.